This TCR beta chain was retrieved from a study of neurological immune-mediated disorders. This CDR3 spans 18 amino acids. Germline lookup yields CDR1 MDHEN and CDR2 SYDVKM. V shed 4 bases and J shed 0 bases, with 21 bases lying between them. Each CDR3 protein is one row after TCRdb ran MiXCR on the 5' RACE reads. The table shows 87,000 or so distinct CDR3 sequences, with 3% to 4% occurring only once. This clonotype was observed many times. This TCR came from a woman aged 18-30 years with multiple sclerosis. The chain recombines TRBV28 with TRBJ1-1; D unresolved. The specimen was PBMCs. The CDR3 DNA is TGTGCCAGCAGTTCCCGACCCATCGACACCGCTATGAACACTGAAGCTTTCTTT. It specifies CASSSRPIDTAMNTEAFF.